The TCR beta chain under discussion was sequenced for a study of T cell repertoires in cytomegalovirus infection. Study context: An indication of both CMV infection and matching HLA type came from public TCR beta signatures. General study results and limits: The cumulative frequency of public TCR beta families identified carriers of CMV plus the relevant HLA. HLA-C-restricted TCR beta clonotypes specific for CMV led the ex vivo response.

TCRdb reprocessed the reads via MiXCR and lists one record per CDR3 protein. Of about 260,000 distinct CDR3 sequences listed, roughly 13% were seen once; the top ten hold 7.5% to 10%. V trimming: 2 bases; J trimming: 8 bases; junction bases outside the gene matches: 6. Germline CDR1 is SGHTA and CDR2 is FQGNSA. This CDR3 comprises 15 residues. This clonotype was counted many times. Antigen specificity is unknown. This sequence was found in a human donor in good health (CMV status not recorded). Some clones in this sample may be carry-over from other donors' samples. The chain is built from TRBV7-2 and TRBJ1-4; 9 positions match TRBD1. The sample comprised PBMCs. Here the CDR3 reads CASSLPGTGMEKLFF. The CDR3 region has the DNA TGTGCCAGCAGCTTACCCGGGACAGGGATGGAAAAACTGTTTTTT.